Below, 25 T cell receptor beta chains from the same sample are listed, as sequenced in a study of blood T cell repertoires in COVID-19. Measured with immunoSEQ multiplex PCR; TCRdb has only the in-frame clones, and not every one. The sample consists of about 340,000 clones, 80% to 95% of them appearing once. The sequencing sample was made of PBMCs or T cells enriched from blood (not recorded which). These receptors all stem from a woman in her 30s who had recovered from COVID-19.

This clone showed up just once. Distinct nucleotide sequences in the sample also encode this CDR3. The rearrangement joins TRBV28 to TRBJ1-6, with 9 bases fitting TRBD1. V lost 5 bases to trimming and J lost 5 bases; unmatched junction nucleotides: 4. Per germline, CDR1 MDHEN and CDR2 SYDVKM. The CDR3 contains 15 residues. The chain's CDR3 is CASSTGQGNNSPLHF. The CDR3 nucleotides read TGTGCCAGCAGTACGGGACAGGGTAATAATTCACCCCTCCACTTT.

The chain is built from TRBV28 and TRBJ2-7; the D gene is possibly TRBD1 (5 bases). This CDR3 has 16 amino acids. Deletions cut 3 bases from V and 2 bases from J, with 17 bases between. In germline, CDR1 is MDHEN, CDR2 SYDVKM. The CDR3 sequence: CASSFILRTTTYEQYF. CDR3 coding DNA: TGTGCCAGCAGTTTTATACTGAGGACAACAACCTACGAGCAGTACTTC.

The V gene is TRBV27, the J gene TRBJ2-7, with TRBD1 identical over 7 bases. Per germline, CDR1 MNHEY and CDR2 SMNVEV (reference sequence). J lost 1 base, V lost 2 bases, and 5 bases had no gene match. The CDR3 totals 15 residues. The CDR3 nucleotides read TGTGCCAGCAGTTTAAGGGGACAGCAGTCCTACGAGCAGTACTTC. It encodes CASSLRGQQSYEQYF.

The chain couples TRBV29-1 to TRBJ1-1, with D perhaps TRBD1 (6 bases). Trimming removed 0 bases at V and 1 base at J, with 12 bases between. Germline-derived CDR1 and CDR2 are SQVTM and ANQGSEA. The CDR3 is 15 amino acids. This CDR3 reads CSVEEVGARNTEAFF. The CDR3 DNA reads TGCAGCGTTGAAGAGGTGGGGGCACGGAACACTGAAGCTTTCTTT.

The rearrangement joins TRBV7-9 to TRBJ1-4, with D perhaps TRBD1 (5 bases). The CDR3 spans 15 residues. CDR1 and CDR2 from the germline V gene are SEHNR and FQNEAQ (reference sequence). The V gene lost 5 bases and the J gene lost 4 bases, with 14 bases spanning the gap. The DNA of the CDR3 is TGTGCCAGCAGCCCCGGGACTGCTGATAATGAAAAACTGTTTTTT. Protein sequence: CASSPGTADNEKLFF.

The V gene is TRBV7-8, the J gene TRBJ1-6, with a weak D call TRBD1 (6 bases). Germline V gene data show CDR1 as SGHVS and CDR2 as FQNEAQ. The V end was cut by 5 bases, the J end by 9 bases, with 20 bases between. This CDR3 is 16 amino acids long. Here the CDR3 reads CASSLEPRDTFSPLHF. In DNA, the CDR3 is TGTGCCAGCAGCCTAGAACCTCGGGACACCTTTTCACCCCTCCACTTT.

V and J are TRBV19 and TRBJ2-2; D gene ambiguous. This CDR3 spans 14 amino acids. Germline V lookup: CDR1 LNHDA, CDR2 SQIVND (reference sequence). V gave up 9 bases and J gave up 0 bases, with 11 bases separating them. Here the CDR3 DNA reads TGTGCCAGCGTAGAATATTCGAACACCGGGGAGCTGTTTTTT. It translates to CASVEYSNTGELFF. Full variable domain (outside the CDR3, taken from reference TRBV19 and TRBJ2-2): DGGITQSPKYLFRKEGQNVTLSCEQNLNHDAMYWYRQDPGQGLRLIYYSQIVNDFQKGDIAEGYSVSREKKESFPLTVTSAQKNPTAFYLCASVEYSNTGELFFGEGSRLTVL.

The chain employs TRBV6-5 and TRBJ2-1, with D perhaps TRBD2 (6 bases). This CDR3 spans 14 amino acids. Germline V gene sequence: CDR1 MNHEY, CDR2 SVGAGI. The V and J ends lost 7 bases and 2 bases respectively, with 12 bases between them. The CDR3 bases are TGTGCCAGCATCACGGGAGACACCTACAATGAGCAGTTCTTC. Its translation: CASITGDTYNEQFF.

V is TRBV7-3 and J is TRBJ2-5, with 8 bases identical to TRBD1. CDR3 length: 15 residues. Germline assignment: CDR1 SGHTA and CDR2 FQGTGA. V trimming: 1 base; J trimming: 5 bases; junction bases outside the gene matches: 6. The CDR3 DNA follows: TGTGCCAGCAGCTTAAACTCAGGGGGCCGGGAGACCCAGTACTTC. Translation: CASSLNSGGRETQYF.

V gene TRBV10-2 combines with J gene TRBJ2-1; 7 nucleotides align to TRBD1. J gave up 7 bases and V 2 bases, and 8 bases lay outside the gene matches. The CDR3 length is 15 residues. CDR1 is WSHSY, CDR2 SAAADI, per germline. CDR3 DNA: TGCGCCAGCAGTGAGGTGACAGGGTGGAGGAATGAGCAGTTCTTC. Encoded protein: CASSEVTGWRNEQFF.

This CDR3 is CASREDPGGYGYTF. The CDR3 bases are TGTGCCAGTAGAGAGGATCCGGGTGGCTATGGCTACACCTTC. The rearrangement links TRBV19 to TRBJ1-2; D remains ambiguous. The CDR3 contains 14 residues. V was trimmed by 6 bases and J by 4 bases, leaving 15 bases between them. CDR1 is LNHDA, CDR2 SQIVND, per germline (reference sequence).

The chain recombines TRBV6-5 with TRBJ2-1; TRBD2 aligns across 7 bases. The CDR3 length is 15 residues. Germline assignment: CDR1 MNHEY and CDR2 SVGAGI. The junction had 8 bases not matched to a gene; V was cut back by 6 bases and J by 3 bases. CDR3 nucleotide sequence: TGTGCCAGCAGACTCCGCGCTAGCGGCTACAATGAGCAGTTCTTC. It specifies CASRLRASGYNEQFF.

This rearrangement joins TRBV10-3 to TRBJ1-6, with D possibly being TRBD1 (5 bases). Germline assignment: CDR1 ENHRY and CDR2 SYGVKD. This CDR3 region has 15 residues. V lost 7 bases and J 7 bases, leaving 17 bases between the germline ends. The CDR3, as DNA: TGTGCCATCACCCCGGACAATATCGGCAATTCACCCCTCCACTTT. Protein: CAITPDNIGNSPLHF.

The chain carries TRBV28 and TRBJ1-5; TRBD1 matches 12 bases. Germline assignment: CDR1 MDHEN and CDR2 SYDVKM. The CDR3 consists of 14 residues. The V segment lost 8 bases and the J segment 7 bases; nucleotides outside the gene matches: 6. The CDR3 here is CASGTGGLRQPQHF. CDR3 coding DNA: TGTGCCAGCGGGACAGGGGGCCTTCGGCAGCCCCAGCATTTT.

V and J are TRBV3-1 (or the pseudogene TRBV3-2) and TRBJ1-2; 8 bases line up with TRBD1. The V gene's germline CDR1 is LGHDT and CDR2 YNNKEL (reference sequence). The CDR3 is 17 amino acids. V was clipped by 3 bases and J by 8 bases; unmatched bases: 17. Written as DNA, the CDR3 is TGTGCCAGCAGCCATGGGGAACCCCAGGGGGCGCGTGAGGGCTACACCTTC. Its protein is CASSHGEPQGAREGYTF.

This clone occurred once. V and J are TRBV3-1 (or the pseudogene TRBV3-2) and TRBJ1-2; 7 bases align to TRBD1. The germline CDR1 and CDR2 sequences are LGHDT and YNNKEL (reference sequence). V shed 2 bases, J shed 2 bases, and the junction held 5 bases outside the gene matches. The length of the CDR3 is 15 residues. CDR3 amino acids: CASSQTPGGNYGYTF. The CDR3 DNA follows: TGTGCCAGCAGCCAAACCCCAGGGGGGAACTATGGCTACACCTTC.

This chain connects TRBV19 to TRBJ2-2; no clear D gene. The CDR3 length is 13 residues. V lost 4 bases, J lost 6 bases, and 9 bases lay in between. Germline assignment: CDR1 LNHDA and CDR2 SQIVND (reference sequence). Written as DNA, the CDR3 is TGTGCCAGTAGTACGCCCACACCCGGGGAGCTGTTTTTT. Its protein product is CASSTPTPGELFF.

Worth noting for this clone: The same CDR3 is also encoded by other DNA sequences in this sample. The chain uses TRBV5-1 and TRBJ2-7, with TRBD1 identical over 7 bases. Germline values: CDR1 SGHRS, CDR2 YFSETQ. The V gene end was trimmed by 0 bases and the J gene end by 4 bases; junction bases not matched to a gene: 4. This CDR3 comprises 14 residues. The CDR3 reads CASSLGQGAYEQYF. Written as DNA, the CDR3 is TGCGCCAGCAGCTTGGGACAGGGTGCGTACGAGCAGTACTTC.

The chain links TRBV10-3 to TRBJ2-1; 9 bases map to TRBD2. The length of the CDR3 is 19 residues. The V segment lost 6 bases and the J segment 0 bases; nucleotides outside the gene matches: 15. Germline CDR1 is ENHRY and CDR2 is SYGVKD. The CDR3 spells CAIRPRTSANLSSYNEQFF. The CDR3 DNA sequence: TGTGCCATCAGACCCCGGACTAGCGCCAATTTAAGCTCCTACAATGAGCAGTTCTTC.

The chain carries TRBV4-1 and TRBJ2-2; D uncertain. This CDR3 comprises 12 residues. V shed 2 bases and J shed 5 bases, with 3 bases lying between them. Germline-derived CDR1 and CDR2 are MGHRA and YSYEKL. The CDR3: CASSQLTGELFF. The DNA for the CDR3 is TGCGCCAGCAGCCAACTTACCGGGGAGCTGTTTTTT.

The genes are TRBV5-6 and TRBJ2-7; D might be TRBD1 (6 bases). V dropped 1 base and J dropped 0 bases, with 11 bases sitting between them. The CDR3 is 15 amino acids. The germline gives CDR1 SGHDT, CDR2 YYEEEE. CDR3 sequence reads: CASSLSLRGSYEQYF. CDR3 in DNA: TGTGCCAGCAGCTTGAGCCTCAGGGGCTCCTACGAGCAGTACTTC.

The chain recombines TRBV9 with TRBJ2-1, with 10 nucleotides matching TRBD2. Trimming removed 4 bases from V and 4 bases from J; junction bases left unmatched: 5. CDR3 length: 15 amino acids. CDR1 is SGDLS, CDR2 YYNGEE, per germline. The CDR3: CASSLSGRVYNEQFF. CDR3 nucleotide sequence: TGTGCCAGCAGCCTCAGCGGGAGGGTTTACAATGAGCAGTTCTTC.

The chain links TRBV11-2 to TRBJ2-7, with TRBD1 matching 11 bases. Germline V CDR1 and CDR2: SGHAT, FQNNGV. The CDR3 has 15 residues. The J segment lost 4 bases and the V segment lost 2 bases, leaving 4 bases of the junction unmatched. The CDR3, as DNA: TGTGCCAGCAGCTTAAGGACAGGGGGCATTTACGAGCAGTACTTC. Residues: CASSLRTGGIYEQYF.

This clone was observed a few times. The CDR3 sequence is CASSRERGTYGYTF. The CDR3 bases are TGCGCCAGCAGCCGAGAAAGGGGGACCTATGGCTACACCTTC. J is TRBJ1-2 and V is TRBV4-3; D possibly corresponds to TRBD1 (6 bases). The CDR3 sequence is 14 residues long. V lost 4 bases and J lost 4, with 13 bases in between. Germline lookup yields CDR1 LGHNA and CDR2 YSLEER.

The rearrangement uses TRBV12-2 and TRBJ1-2. TRBV12-2 is labeled a pseudogene. The CDR3 sequence is 15 residues long. CDR3 coding DNA: TGTGCAAGTCGCTTAGCGAGGGAGGCTGGCTATGGCTACACCTTC. Translated: CASRLAREAGYGYTF.